These 14 T cell receptor beta chains came from one sample sequenced in a study of early T cells in non-severe SARS-CoV-2 infection. TCRdb re-analysed the 5' RACE reads in MiXCR, keeping a single row per CDR3 protein. Of fewer than 120,000 distinct CDR3 sequences listed, approximately 12% are singletons. The sample here was whole blood, taken at baseline. The receptor source for this set is an adult who was a healthcare worker with PCR-confirmed SARS-CoV-2 infection or an uninfected control (not recorded which).

This clonotype was recorded many times. The V call is TRBV7-9, the J call TRBJ2-3, with D perhaps TRBD1 or TRBD2 (6 bases each). CDR1 SEHNR and CDR2 FQNEAQ come from the germline V gene (reference sequence). The V end was cut by 5 bases, the J end by 0 bases, with 15 bases between. The CDR3 is 16 residues long. The chain's CDR3 is CASSGGWSGSTDTQYF. For the CDR3, the DNA is TGTGCCAGCAGCGGGGGCTGGAGCGGGAGCACAGATACGCAGTATTTT.

This chain connects TRBV11-2 to TRBJ1-4; D call uncertain. The CDR3 has 13 residues. V was clipped by 0 bases and J by 7 bases, with 6 bases between them. In germline, CDR1 is SGHAT, CDR2 FQNNGV. CDR3 nucleotide sequence: TGTGCCAGCAGCTTAGAACCGTTTGAAAAACTGTTTTTT. It yields the protein CASSLEPFEKLFF.

This clonotype was counted between two and nine times. V gene TRBV2 combines with J gene TRBJ2-1; 8 bases match TRBD2. The V segment lost 6 bases and the J segment 7 bases; nucleotides outside the gene matches: 11. CDR1 and CDR2 from the germline V gene are SNHLY and FYNNEI. The length of the CDR3 is 15 residues. The chain's CDR3 is CASRELAAIRNEQFF. The CDR3, as DNA: TGTGCCAGCAGGGAACTAGCGGCTATACGGAATGAGCAGTTCTTC. The entire variable domain, with the rest obtained from reference TRBV2 and TRBJ2-1, is as follows: EPEVTQTPSHQVTQMGQEVILRCVPISNHLYFYWYRQILGQKVEFLVSFYNNEISEKSEIFDDQFSVERPDGSNFTLKIRSTKLEDSAMYFCASRELAAIRNEQFFGPGTRLTVL.

This clonotype has at least ten counts. The chain links TRBV28 to TRBJ2-3, with 10 positions matching TRBD2. The germline V gene has CDR1 MDHEN and CDR2 SYDVKM. This CDR3 has 15 residues. With 6 bases clipped from V and 2 bases from J, the junction kept 5 bases outside the gene matches. The CDR3 DNA sequence: TGTGCCAGCAGCCTACTAGCGGGAAACACAGATACGCAGTATTTT. Protein: CASSLLAGNTDTQYF.

The chain carries TRBV28 and TRBJ1-1; D is unresolved. The CDR3 spans 11 residues. Looked up from germline, CDR1 is MDHEN and CDR2 is SYDVKM. The V and J ends lost 2 bases and 11 bases respectively, with 9 bases between them. The CDR3 reads CASSLAGDAFF. The CDR3 DNA is TGTGCCAGCAGTTTAGCTGGAGATGCTTTCTTT. Full variable domain (missing parts from reference TRBV28 and TRBJ1-1): DVKVTQSSRYLVKRTGEKVFLECVQDMDHENMFWYRQDPGLGLRLIYFSYDVKMKEKGDIPEGYSVSREKKERFSLILESASTNQTSMYLCASSLAGDAFFGQGTRLTVV.

This clonotype was picked up many times. V is TRBV6-6 and J is TRBJ2-3; a weak D match, TRBD1 (7 bases). The CDR3 covers 16 residues. The germline V gene has CDR1 MNHNY and CDR2 SVGAGI (reference sequence). V lost 5 bases and J lost 0, with 15 bases in between. CDR3 region: CASSVRQGGSTDTQYF. CDR3 nucleotide sequence: TGTGCCAGCAGTGTACGACAGGGAGGAAGCACAGATACGCAGTATTTT.

This clonotype was found many times. V gene TRBV7-7 combines with J gene TRBJ2-1, with 7 nucleotides matching TRBD2. In germline, CDR1 is SSHAT, CDR2 FNYEAQ (reference sequence). The V and J ends lost 3 bases and 5 bases, in that order; junction bases with no gene match: 4. This CDR3 is 14 amino acids long. CDR3 loop: CASSLELANNEQFF. CDR3 nucleotides: TGTGCCAGCAGCTTGGAACTAGCGAACAATGAGCAGTTCTTC.

This clonotype has a handful of counts. The rearrangement uses TRBV30 and TRBJ2-1, with D maybe TRBD2 (7 bases). Germline-derived CDR1 and CDR2 are GTSNPN and SVGIG (reference sequence). V lost 5 bases and J lost 0, with 17 bases in between. The CDR3 extends over 16 amino acids. CDR3 sequence (DNA): TGTGCCTGGTCTAGGGGGGGATATAGCTCCTACAATGAGCAGTTCTTC. It is translated as CAWSRGGYSSYNEQFF.

The rearrangement links TRBV12-3 or TRBV12-4 to TRBJ1-1, with a possible D match to TRBD1 (6 bases). The ends were cut back, 6 bases at V and 11 bases at J, with 13 bases in the middle. The CDR3 covers 11 residues. The CDR3 loop reads CASSWDIEAFF. CDR3 bases: TGTGCCAGCAGCTGGGACATTGAGGCTTTCTTT.

The chain joins TRBV15 to TRBJ2-7; D remains ambiguous. Per germline, CDR1 LNHNV and CDR2 YYDKDF (reference sequence). This CDR3 comprises 14 residues. Trimming took off 0 bases at V and 0 bases at J, with 6 bases between the two ends. The CDR3 loop is CATSREHSSYEQYF. DNA of the CDR3: TGTGCCACCAGCAGAGAACACAGCTCCTACGAGCAGTACTTC. Full variable domain (missing parts from reference TRBV15 and TRBJ2-7): DAMVIQNPRYQVTQFGKPVTLSCSQTLNHNVMYWYQQKSSQAPKLLFHYYDKDFNNEADTPDNFQSRRPNTSFCFLDIRSPGLGDTAMYLCATSREHSSYEQYFGPGTRLTVT.

There are a few counts of this clonotype. The chain combines TRBV7-2 with TRBJ1-6; D gene unclear. The length of the CDR3 is 15 residues. Germline values: CDR1 SGHTA, CDR2 FQGNSA. V lost 2 bases and J 7 bases, leaving 12 bases between the germline ends. The CDR3 DNA sequence: TGTGCCAGCAGCTTAAGGCAAGAGCGAAATTCACCCCTCCACTTT. This gives the protein CASSLRQERNSPLHF.

This chain links TRBV5-6 with TRBJ2-1; either TRBD1 or TRBD2 may fit D (6 bases each). The germline V gene encodes CDR1 SGHDT and CDR2 YYEEEE. V lost 3 bases to trimming and J lost 4 bases, with 26 bases between them. This CDR3 has 19 amino acids. Here the CDR3 DNA reads TGTGCCAGCAGCTCCGGATCCTTGGAGGGGGGCGAAAAATACAATGAGCAGTTCTTC. Translating it yields CASSSGSLEGGEKYNEQFF.

This clonotype was seen only a few times. This chain joins TRBV27 and TRBJ2-5, with TRBD2 matching over 7 bases. The germline V gene has CDR1 MNHEY and CDR2 SMNVEV (reference sequence). The CDR3 runs to 14 residues. Unmatched junction bases numbered 4, after V lost 2 bases and J lost 4 bases. CDR3 in amino acids: CASSLAGVGETQYF. The CDR3 DNA reads as TGTGCCAGCAGTTTAGCGGGAGTGGGAGAGACCCAGTACTTC.

This clonotype was found a few times. The CDR3 nucleotides read TGTGCCAGCAGCCGCGGGACAGTCACCTCTCCCTTGTCCCTCCACTTT. It codes for CASSRGTVTSPLSLHF. The genes are TRBV16 and TRBJ1-6; 7 nucleotides align to TRBD1. Germline loops: CDR1 KGHSY, CDR2 FQNENV. V lost 4 bases and J lost 14; bases outside the gene matches: 17. This CDR3 is 16 amino acids long.